Included here is one T cell receptor beta chain sequence, with context. Germline loops: CDR1 SQVTM, CDR2 ANQGSEA. CDR3 length: 16 residues. Trimming took 6 bases from V and 0 from J, leaving 19 bases between them. PCR amplification relied on 60 Vbeta primers (plus 13 Jbeta primers). The repertoire was sequenced with immunoSEQ multiplex PCR; TCRdb's copy has only in-frame clones and lacks some. The profile covers approximately 210,000 clones, with nearly 80% appearing a single time and approximately 1.8% taken by the ten largest. The sample belongs to a study of cytomegalovirus exposure and HLA in healthy donors.

This sequence originates from a male donor in good health and CMV-seronegative. V is TRBV29-1 and J is TRBJ2-3; weak D call: TRBD2 (6 bases). Specimen: PBMCs. The CDR3 spells CSVRQAGFTSTDTQYF. The CDR3 bases are TGCAGCGTGCGGCAAGCGGGTTTCACTAGCACAGATACGCAGTATTTT.